Listed here is a single T cell receptor beta chain. Its specific antigen is unknown. No much larger clone exists at a distance of one base, and base qualities are not known. The cohort comprised 550 to 700 healthy bone marrow donors. Cohort members were all nominally healthy when sampled, although unrecorded immune exposures were likely present. The donor was CMV seronegative and was included in the group of under 450 seronegative cohort members. A peripheral blood sample was provided by each donor, and peripheral blood mononuclear cells were used for TCR beta sequencing. The Qiagen DNeasy Blood Extraction Kit was used to extract genomic DNA from the blood cell samples. The data originate from a study of cytomegalovirus exposure and HLA in healthy donors (dated by TCRdb to 2017 to 2019). About the full investigation: According to an earlier analysis of several hundred of the donors, some 180 million T cells yielded over 100 million unique TCR beta sequences and about 300 Gb of sequence data. In a later genetic analysis, genome-wide SNP genotypes for about three fifths of the roughly 670 donors were used, and that subset was treated as a discovery cohort. An early release that covered approximately 600 HLA-typed donors contained approximately 300 gigabases of sequencing data and 80 million or so unique TCR sequences. The study combined high-throughput TCR immunosequencing, statistical association of individual TCRs with disease status, and machine learning to predict cytomegalovirus infection status. Besides the first cohort of approximately 670 subjects, a separate validation cohort made up of over a hundred different subjects was used. All discovery cohort repertoires had been generated using a single sequencing platform. An earlier analysis of around 640 of the donors used high-throughput TCR beta sequencing to judge whether each TCR beta V gene segment behaved as functional or pseudogenic. Several DR-DQ haplotypes were handled as single units for association and clustering because linkage in the cohort was strong. Class I and class II HLA loci were covered by the typing at four-digit resolution. Typing coverage varied by locus: about 620-630 donors for A, B, C, DRB1 and DQB1; roughly 520 for DQA1; 606 for DPA1; approximately 450 for DPB1. The study used immunosequencing to profile the T cell repertoires of several hundred subjects and linked those repertoires to cytomegalovirus serostatus. Across under 500 genotyped donors of the cohort, an average of approximately 200,000 unique TCR beta nucleotide sequences per donor were sequenced, and roughly a sixth of those sequences were non-productive. Rather than drawing on any new phenotypic data, the later analysis identified candidate immune exposures from TCR beta sequences and the way those sequences occurred across donors. Donor age, sex, ethnicity and CMV serostatus were compiled alongside the repertoire data. Of the roughly 400 genotyped donors, less than 90% were placed in the genetic ancestry cluster associated with self-reported Caucasian donors. The study aimed to test whether cataloging public T cell receptors could reveal signatures of past pathogen exposure. A later analysis re-analyzed previously published TCR beta repertoires from approximately 670 donors and added high-resolution HLA genotyping to study TCR occurrence patterns. Study-wide findings and limitations: When HLA alleles, especially DR and DQ, strongly co-occurred, attributing TCR associations to individual alleles was difficult. A cluster of highly shared sequence variants was judged likely to be a technical artifact of the sequencing pipeline. Only TCR beta chains were sequenced in this cohort, and the absence of alpha or paired-chain data limited detectable features. The classifier was reported to diagnose cytomegalovirus status with high specificity and sensitivity in both the original cohort and the validation cohort. A later analysis found that most CMV-associated TCR beta chains appeared HLA-restricted, with HLA associations seemingly driven largely by CMV exposure. In a later analysis, HLA-associated TCR beta chains showed more clonal expansion and lower generation probabilities than non-associated chains that were equally common. Several of the top co-occurrence clusters appeared to be linked to parvovirus B19, influenza, CMV and Epstein-Barr virus, according to a later analysis. In an earlier analysis of approximately 590 of the donors, most TCR beta V segments appeared in productive rearrangements about 87% or about 30% of the time, broadly matching IMGT annotations. The only immune exposure information available for the cohort was CMV serostatus. A further reported finding was that TCR beta sequences accurately predicted the HLA-A and HLA-B alleles for most subjects in the first cohort. Because the 87-base-pair reads could not distinguish some IMGT-functional V segments, including TRBV6-2 and TRBV6-3, those segments were excluded. According to the authors, the approach could potentially be generalized to other disease states and immunological phenotypes. Because HLA typing was missing for some donors at each locus, association tests included only the typed subset. Specific HLA alleles were associated with over 15,000 TCR beta sequences at a false discovery rate of 0.05 in a later analysis. Linkage disequilibrium might explain the correlated functional status among segregating V segments, but an unknown experimental factor could not be ruled out. According to a later genetic analysis, donors in an Asian-associated ancestry cluster had fewer N-insertions in productive TCRs than the approximately 700-donor mean. Across donors, most TCR sequences were observed very rarely, whereas some public TCRs were present in many individuals. Roughly uniform sequencing depth across donors was assumed in presence/absence analyses, although this assumption may not hold. In the study, 150 to 200 TCR beta chains were listed as associated with cytomegalovirus. Three of the identified cytomegalovirus-associated TCR beta chains were confirmed in vitro to be specific for cytomegalovirus antigens. A later analysis found that TCR association rates varied across HLA loci, with DRB1 alleles showing the most associated TCRs and HLA-C alleles the fewest. V-gene and J-gene trimming of TCR beta chains was associated with a missense DCLRE1C variant in a later genetic analysis, and the association was replicated in an independent cohort. Because counts were too low, about 15 rarely observed V segments, including chromosome 9 orphons, were left out of the earlier analysis of 500 to 650 of the donors.

The CDR3 contains 12 residues, cysteine and phenylalanine counted. Only the CDR3 part of the read is kept: 36 bases, read in frame from the first base. V trim: 5 bases; J trim: 5 bases; unmatched bases: 2. CDR1 and CDR2 (SEHNR, FQNEAQ) derive from the germline V gene (reference sequence). The library came from the immunoSEQ multiplex PCR assay. The multiplex PCR relied on a mix of 60 forward primers for TCR Vbeta segments and 13 reverse primers for TCR Jbeta segments. A multiplex PCR assay on genomic DNA amplified the CDR3 region of rearranged TCR beta genes. Amplified TCR beta libraries were sequenced as 87-base-pair reads on the Illumina HiSeq System. Regarding the original processing steps: A later analysis counted approximately 84 million unique TCR beta chains across the approximately 700 repertoires, and 10 million to 12 million of these chains were shared by at least two donors. A nearest-neighbor algorithm error-corrected the raw reads and collapsed the reads into unique sequences, merging closely related sequences to remove PCR and sequencing errors. V, D and J gene segments were assigned by aligning CDR3 sequences to IMGT reference sequences. For a sequence to be retained, a match of at least six nucleotides was required to both a V gene segment and a J gene segment. Rearrangements were called productive when the CDR3 lacked stop codons and stayed in frame with V and J; all others were non-productive. Following IMGT convention, CDR3 was defined as the stretch from the second conserved V-encoded cysteine to the conserved J-encoded phenylalanine. In an earlier analysis of around 640 of the donors, sequences lacking an unambiguous match to a single V gene segment were excluded. An earlier analysis of fewer than 750 of the donors classified V segments as functional when productive rearrangements were above 56.7% and as segregating when the standard deviation between donors was above 5%. To diagnose cytomegalovirus status from the catalog of TCR beta chain sequences, a statistical classification framework was built. In a later analysis, TCR nucleotide sequences were compared against IMGT/GENE-DB human TR gene sequences so that V and J genes could be assigned. The TCRdist pipeline was used in a later analysis to assign CDR3 sequences and most-parsimonious VDJ recombination scenarios. A later analysis defined each TCR beta chain by its CDR3 amino acid sequence plus V-gene family, and excluded reads lacking a unique V-gene family. In a later analysis, several hundred highly shared, low-generation-probability nucleotide sequences were removed to address suspected cross-contamination and a sequencing artifact. For each public chain, a later analysis derived a clonal expansion index from normalized ranks of inferred template counts within each repertoire. A later analysis computed generation probabilities with a VDJ recombination model fitted to out-of-frame rearrangements, and checked the results against IGoR. In a later analysis, hypergeometric tests were used to score TCR-TCR, TCR-HLA and TCR-CMV co-occurrence, with a repertoire-size bias correction applied to TCR pairs. False discovery rates were estimated in a later analysis by permuting HLA or CMV assignments 20 times. A later analysis grouped co-occurring TCRs with DBSCAN, adding TCRdist sequence similarity when clustering within HLA-allele-positive subsets. Co-occurrence clustering excluded repertoires with fewer than 30,000 or more than 120,000 public chains, plus five with anomalous nucleotide sharing. TCRdb took over this immuneACCESS table, retaining in-frame rearrangements with V and J assigned. Such tables are incomplete; in checked studies, under half of the missing clones stem from an unresolved V gene, and the remainder is unexplained. The V and J calls and clone size come from that table; D and trimming were worked out from the DNA. For this sample there are more than 130,000 clones; 70% to 80% appear just once. The top ten clonotypes cover 4.5% to 6% of the sample.

The sequenced material came from PBMCs. This receptor chain uses TRBV7-9 and TRBJ1-2; TRBD1 agrees with 7 junctional bases. The receptor comes from a male donor in good health and CMV-seronegative. The DNA reads as follows: TGTGCCAGCAGCCCGGGACAGTATGGCTACACCTTC. It encodes CASSPGQYGYTF.